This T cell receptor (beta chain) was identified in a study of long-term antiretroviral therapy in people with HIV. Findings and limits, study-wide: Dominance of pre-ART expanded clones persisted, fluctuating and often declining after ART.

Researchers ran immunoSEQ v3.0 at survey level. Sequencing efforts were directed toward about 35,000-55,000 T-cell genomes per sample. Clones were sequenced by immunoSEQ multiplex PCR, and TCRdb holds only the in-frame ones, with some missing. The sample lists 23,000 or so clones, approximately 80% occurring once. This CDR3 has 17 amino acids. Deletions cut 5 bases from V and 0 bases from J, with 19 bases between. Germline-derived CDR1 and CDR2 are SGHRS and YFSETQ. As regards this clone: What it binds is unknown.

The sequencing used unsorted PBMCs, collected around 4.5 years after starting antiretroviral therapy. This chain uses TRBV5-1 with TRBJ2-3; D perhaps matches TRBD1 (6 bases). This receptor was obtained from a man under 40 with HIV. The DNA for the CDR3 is TGCGCCAGCAGATATAGACAGGTTTTCTCTAGCACAGATACGCAGTATTTT. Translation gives CASRYRQVFSSTDTQYF.